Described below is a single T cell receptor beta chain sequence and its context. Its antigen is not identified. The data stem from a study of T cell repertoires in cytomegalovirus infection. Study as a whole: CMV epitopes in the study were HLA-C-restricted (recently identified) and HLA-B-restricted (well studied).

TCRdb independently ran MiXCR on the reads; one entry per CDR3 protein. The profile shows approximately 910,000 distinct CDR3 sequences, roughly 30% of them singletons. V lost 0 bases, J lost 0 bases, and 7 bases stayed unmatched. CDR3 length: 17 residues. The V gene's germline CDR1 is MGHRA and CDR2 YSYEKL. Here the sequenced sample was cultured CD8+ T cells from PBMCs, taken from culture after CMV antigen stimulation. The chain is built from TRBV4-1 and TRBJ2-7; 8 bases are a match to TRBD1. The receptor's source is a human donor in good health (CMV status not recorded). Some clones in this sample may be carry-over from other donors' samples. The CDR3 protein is CASSQETGQGSSYEQYF. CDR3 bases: TGCGCCAGCAGCCAAGAAACCGGACAGGGAAGCTCCTACGAGCAGTACTTC.